What follows is one T cell receptor beta chain and its context. Its antigen target is currently unknown. No much larger clonotype is one base removed from it; base qualities were not supplied. The library came from the immunoSEQ multiplex PCR assay. TCRdb stores this immuneACCESS table with in-frame sequences only. Part of the clones is absent; in the studies checked, under half of the shortfall reflects unresolved V genes, and no reason is known for the rest. The sample contains roughly 60,000 clones, around 93% of them found a single time. The ten biggest clones cover over 0.35% of the sample. The data were taken from a study of T cell changes during pregnancy in multiple sclerosis (dated by TCRdb to between 2018 and 2020). Regarding the study in general: Changes in the T cell repertoire over the course of pregnancy were examined in this study in women with multiple sclerosis.

According to the germline V gene, CDR1 reads SGHVS and CDR2 reads FQNEAQ. V loses 2 bases of germline sequence and J loses 3 bases, and the interval between the two ends is 9 bases. The CDR3 measures 14 amino acids from cysteine to phenylalanine. Just CDR3 DNA is preserved here, 42 bases in frame from base 1. The chain is made from TRBV7-8 and TRBJ2-3; 5 matching bases give a weak D call of TRBD1. The specimen comprised CD4+ T cells from peripheral blood mononuclear cells, sampled before pregnancy. The receptor was derived from a female donor with multiple sclerosis, enrolled in a pregnancy study. CDR3 loop: CASSLNRGTDTQYF. The DNA sequence reads TGTGCCAGCAGCTTAAATAGGGGAACAGATACGCAGTATTTT. Reference TRBV7-8 and TRBJ2-3 proteins supply the regions before and after the CDR3; the full variable domain is: GAGVSQSPRYKVAKRGQDVALRCDPISGHVSLFWYQQALGQGPEFLTYFQNEAQLDKSGLPSDRFFAERPEGSVSTLKIQRTQQEDSAVYLCASSLNRGTDTQYFGPGTRLTVL.